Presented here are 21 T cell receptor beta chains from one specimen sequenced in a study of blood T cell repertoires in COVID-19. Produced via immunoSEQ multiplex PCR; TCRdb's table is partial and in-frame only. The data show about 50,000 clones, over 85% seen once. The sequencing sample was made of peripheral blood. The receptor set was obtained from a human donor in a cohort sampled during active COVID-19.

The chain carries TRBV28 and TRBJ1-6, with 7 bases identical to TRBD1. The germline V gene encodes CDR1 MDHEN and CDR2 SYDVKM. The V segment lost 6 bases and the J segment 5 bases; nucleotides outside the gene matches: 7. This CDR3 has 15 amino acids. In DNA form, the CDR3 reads TGTGCCAGCAGGAATCTCGGACAGGATAATTCACCCCTCCACTTT. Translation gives CASRNLGQDNSPLHF.

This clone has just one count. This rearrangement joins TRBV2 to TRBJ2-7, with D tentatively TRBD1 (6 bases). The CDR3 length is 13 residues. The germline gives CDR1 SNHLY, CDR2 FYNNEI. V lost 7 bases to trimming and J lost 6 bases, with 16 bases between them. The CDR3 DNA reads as TGTGCCAGCACCAACAGGGTAGTTCCCGAGCAGTACTTC. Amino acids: CASTNRVVPEQYF.

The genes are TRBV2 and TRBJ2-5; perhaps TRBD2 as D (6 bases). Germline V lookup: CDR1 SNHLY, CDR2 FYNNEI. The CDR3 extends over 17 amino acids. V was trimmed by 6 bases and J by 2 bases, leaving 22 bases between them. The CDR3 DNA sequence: TGTGCCAGCAGGGGCATTGGAGGGAGGAAGATTCAAGAGACCCAGTACTTC. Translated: CASRGIGGRKIQETQYF.

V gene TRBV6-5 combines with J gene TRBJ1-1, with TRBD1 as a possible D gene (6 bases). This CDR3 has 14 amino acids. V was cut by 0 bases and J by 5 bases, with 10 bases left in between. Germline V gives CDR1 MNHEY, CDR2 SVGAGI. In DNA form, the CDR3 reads TGTGCCAGCAGTTACTCTTGGGGGCGGACTGAAGCTTTCTTT. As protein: CASSYSWGRTEAFF.

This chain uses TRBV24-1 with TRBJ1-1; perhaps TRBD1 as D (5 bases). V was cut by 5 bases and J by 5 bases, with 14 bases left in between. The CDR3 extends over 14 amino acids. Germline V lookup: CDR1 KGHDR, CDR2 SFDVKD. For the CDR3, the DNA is TGTGCCACCAGTGGTTCCGGGGGGGGGACTGAAGCTTTCTTT. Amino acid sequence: CATSGSGGGTEAFF.

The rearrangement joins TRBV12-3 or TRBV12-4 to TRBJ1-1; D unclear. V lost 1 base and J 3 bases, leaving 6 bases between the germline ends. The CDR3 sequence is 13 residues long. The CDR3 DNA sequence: TGTGCCAGCAGTTTAGAGGAGCACACTGAAGCTTTCTTT. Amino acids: CASSLEEHTEAFF.

The CDR3 here is CASSQGPDRDMYF. The CDR3 region has the DNA TGCGCCAGCAGCCAAGGTCCGGACAGGGACATGTATTTT. V and J are TRBV4-1 and TRBJ2-3; 8 bases match TRBD1. Trimming removed 1 base from V and 14 bases from J; junction bases left unmatched: 8. The CDR3 runs 13 residues. Germline V gene lookup returns CDR1 MGHRA and CDR2 YSYEKL.

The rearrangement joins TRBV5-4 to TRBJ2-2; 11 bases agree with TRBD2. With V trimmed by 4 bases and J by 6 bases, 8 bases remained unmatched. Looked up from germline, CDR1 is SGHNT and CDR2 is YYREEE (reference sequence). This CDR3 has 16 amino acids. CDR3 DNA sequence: TGTGCCAGCAGCGGGGGGATGGGACTAGCGGCCGGGGAGCTGTTTTTT. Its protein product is CASSGGMGLAAGELFF. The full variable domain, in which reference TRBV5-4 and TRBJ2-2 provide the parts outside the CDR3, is ETGVTQSPTHLIKTRGQQVTLRCSSQSGHNTVSWYQQALGQGPQFIFQYYREEENGRGNFPPRFSGLQFPNYSSELNVNALELDDSALYLCASSGGMGLAAGELFFGEGSRLTVL.

CDR3 residues: CASSLGQGVSDTQYF. The CDR3 DNA reads as TGTGCCAGCAGCCTTGGACAGGGGGTTTCAGATACGCAGTATTTT. This chain uses TRBV3-1 (or the pseudogene TRBV3-2) with TRBJ2-3; 10 nucleotides agree with TRBD1. The CDR3 totals 15 residues. The V gene end was trimmed by 4 bases and the J gene end by 4 bases; junction bases not matched to a gene: 5. Per the germline V gene, CDR1 is LGHDT and CDR2 is YNNKEL (reference sequence).

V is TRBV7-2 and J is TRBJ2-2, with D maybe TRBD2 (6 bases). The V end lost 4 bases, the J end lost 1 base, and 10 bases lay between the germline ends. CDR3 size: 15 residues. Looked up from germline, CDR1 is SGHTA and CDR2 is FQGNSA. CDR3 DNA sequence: TGTGCCAGCAGCTGGGGGGTTTGGAACACCGGGGAGCTGTTTTTT. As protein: CASSWGVWNTGELFF. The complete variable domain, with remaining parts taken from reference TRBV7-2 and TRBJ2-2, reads GAGVSQSPSNKVTEKGKDVELRCDPISGHTALYWYRQSLGQGLEFLIYFQGNSAPDKSGLPSDRFSAERTGGSVSTLTIQRTQQEDSAVYLCASSWGVWNTGELFFGEGSRLTVL.

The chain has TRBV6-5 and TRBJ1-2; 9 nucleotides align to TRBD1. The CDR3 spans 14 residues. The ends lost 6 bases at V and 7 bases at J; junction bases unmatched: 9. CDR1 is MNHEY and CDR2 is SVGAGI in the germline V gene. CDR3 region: CASSRDRAAGGYTF. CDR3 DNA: TGTGCCAGCAGCCGGGACAGGGCTGCGGGTGGCTACACCTTC.

The CDR3 nucleotides read TGTGCCAGCAGCCCTTTTGGGACAGGGGGGTCGGCTTTCTTT. This codes for CASSPFGTGGSAFF. V is TRBV2 and J is TRBJ1-1; 11 positions match TRBD1. The V gene end was trimmed by 6 bases and the J gene end by 11 bases; junction bases not matched to a gene: 11. The CDR3 is 14 residues long. The germline V gene encodes CDR1 SNHLY and CDR2 FYNNEI.

The CDR3 DNA reads TGTGCCACCAGTGATTTGGGACTTTACGAGCAGTACGTC. Translated: CATSDLGLYEQYV. This rearrangement joins TRBV24-1 to TRBJ2-7, with D possibly TRBD2 on 5 matching bases. Trimming removed 0 bases from V and 4 bases from J, with 6 bases in between. Germline-derived CDR1 and CDR2 are KGHDR and SFDVKD. The CDR3 has 13 amino acids.

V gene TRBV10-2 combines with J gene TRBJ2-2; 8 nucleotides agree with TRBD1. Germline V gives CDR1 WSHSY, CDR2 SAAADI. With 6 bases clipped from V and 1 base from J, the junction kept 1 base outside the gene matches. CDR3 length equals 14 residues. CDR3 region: CASSGQGNTGELFF. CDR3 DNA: TGCGCCAGCAGCGGACAGGGGAACACCGGGGAGCTGTTTTTT.

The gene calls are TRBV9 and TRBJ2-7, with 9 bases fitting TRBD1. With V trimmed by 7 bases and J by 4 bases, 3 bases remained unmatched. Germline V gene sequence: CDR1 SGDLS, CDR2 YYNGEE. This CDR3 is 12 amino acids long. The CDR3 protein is CASEQGAYEQYV. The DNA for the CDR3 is TGTGCCAGCGAACAGGGGGCTTACGAGCAGTACGTC.

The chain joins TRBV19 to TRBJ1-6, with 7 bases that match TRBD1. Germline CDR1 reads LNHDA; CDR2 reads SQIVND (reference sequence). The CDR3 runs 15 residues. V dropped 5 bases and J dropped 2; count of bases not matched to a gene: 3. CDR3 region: CASSAGQPYNSPLHF. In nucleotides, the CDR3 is TGTGCCAGTAGTGCGGGACAGCCCTATAATTCACCCCTCCACTTT.

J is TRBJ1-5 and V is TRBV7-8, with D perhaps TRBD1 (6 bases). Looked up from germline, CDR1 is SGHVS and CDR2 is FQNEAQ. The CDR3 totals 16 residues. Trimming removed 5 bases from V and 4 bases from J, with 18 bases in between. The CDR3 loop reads CASSPGRGGSNQPQHF. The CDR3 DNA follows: TGTGCCAGCAGCCCGGGGAGGGGGGGATCTAATCAGCCCCAGCATTTT. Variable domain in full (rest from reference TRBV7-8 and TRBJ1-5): GAGVSQSPRYKVAKRGQDVALRCDPISGHVSLFWYQQALGQGPEFLTYFQNEAQLDKSGLPSDRFFAERPEGSVSTLKIQRTQQEDSAVYLCASSPGRGGSNQPQHFGDGTRLSIL.

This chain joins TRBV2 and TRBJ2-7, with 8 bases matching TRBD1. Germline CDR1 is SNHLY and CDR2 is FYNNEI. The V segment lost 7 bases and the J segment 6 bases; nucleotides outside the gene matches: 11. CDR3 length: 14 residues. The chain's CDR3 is CASKERTGPVEQYV. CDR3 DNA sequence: TGTGCCAGCAAGGAGAGGACAGGGCCGGTCGAGCAGTACGTC.

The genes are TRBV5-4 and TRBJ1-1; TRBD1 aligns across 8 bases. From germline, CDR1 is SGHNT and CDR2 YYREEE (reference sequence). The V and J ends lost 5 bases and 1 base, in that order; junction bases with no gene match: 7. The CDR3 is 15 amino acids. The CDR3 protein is CASRPGQGGNTEAFF. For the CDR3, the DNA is TGTGCCAGCAGACCTGGACAGGGCGGGAACACTGAAGCTTTCTTT.

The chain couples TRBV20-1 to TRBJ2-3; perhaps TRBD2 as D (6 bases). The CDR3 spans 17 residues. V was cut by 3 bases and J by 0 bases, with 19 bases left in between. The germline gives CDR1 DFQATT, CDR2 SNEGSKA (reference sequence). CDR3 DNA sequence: TGCAGTGCTAGTGGGACTGCTATAAAACTTAGCACAGATACGCAGTATTTT. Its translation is CSASGTAIKLSTDTQYF.

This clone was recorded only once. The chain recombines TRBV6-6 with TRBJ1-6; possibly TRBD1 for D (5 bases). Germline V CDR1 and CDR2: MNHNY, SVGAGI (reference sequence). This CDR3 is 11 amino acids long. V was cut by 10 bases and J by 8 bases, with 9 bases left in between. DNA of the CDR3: TGTGCCACAAAGGGGTATTCACCCCTCCACTTT. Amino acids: CATKGYSPLHF.